This T cell receptor beta chain was observed in a study of T-cell memory formation after mild COVID-19. Turning to the study itself: The TCR clusters were mostly specific to one donor.

From the 5' RACE reads, TCRdb called clonotypes with MiXCR, one entry per CDR3 protein. The table includes about 350,000 distinct CDR3 sequences, around 13% detected once. This clonotype was observed a few times. Its cognate antigen is unknown. Notes on the study in general: For contracting clones, CD4+ ones sat mainly in CM and EM, CD8+ in EMRA.

Germline CDR1 reads GTSNPN; CDR2 reads SVGIG (reference sequence). Trimming took 5 bases from V and 4 from J, leaving 14 bases between them. The CDR3 extends over 13 amino acids. This TCR came from a man aged 18 to 30 who had mild COVID-19 (a few samples of this study predate the infection). Cell type and time point are not known. The rearrangement joins TRBV30 to TRBJ1-1; D is ambiguous. Sequencing was done on a sample of PBMCs or a T cell subset sorted from them (not recorded which). CDR3 amino acids: CAWSDGMGTEAFF. For the CDR3, the DNA is TGTGCCTGGTCTGACGGGATGGGCACTGAAGCTTTCTTT.